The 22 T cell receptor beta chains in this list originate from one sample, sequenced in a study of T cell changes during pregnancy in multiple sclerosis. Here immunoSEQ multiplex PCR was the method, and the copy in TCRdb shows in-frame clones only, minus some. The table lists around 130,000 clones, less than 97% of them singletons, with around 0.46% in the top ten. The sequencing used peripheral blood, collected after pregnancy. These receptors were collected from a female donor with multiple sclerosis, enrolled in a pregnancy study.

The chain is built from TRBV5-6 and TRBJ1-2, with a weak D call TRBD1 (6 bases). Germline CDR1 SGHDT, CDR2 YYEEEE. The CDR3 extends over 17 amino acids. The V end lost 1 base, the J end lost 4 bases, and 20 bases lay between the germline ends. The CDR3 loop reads CASSLPPIGGSFYGYTF. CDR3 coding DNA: TGTGCCAGCAGCTTGCCACCCATAGGGGGTAGCTTCTATGGCTACACCTTC.

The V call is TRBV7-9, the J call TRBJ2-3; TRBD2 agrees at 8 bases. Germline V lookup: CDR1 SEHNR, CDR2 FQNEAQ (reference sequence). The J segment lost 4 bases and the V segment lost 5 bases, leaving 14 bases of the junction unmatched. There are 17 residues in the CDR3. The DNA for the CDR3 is TGTGCCAGCAGCCAAAAAACTCCGGGAGGGGGGGCAGATACGCAGTATTTT. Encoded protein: CASSQKTPGGGADTQYF.

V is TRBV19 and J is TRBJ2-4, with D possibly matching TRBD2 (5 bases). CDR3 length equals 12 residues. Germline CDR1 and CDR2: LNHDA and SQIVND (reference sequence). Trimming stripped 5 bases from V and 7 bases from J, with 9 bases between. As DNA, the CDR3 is TGTGCCAGTAGTCAGAGGGAGAACATTCAGTACTTC. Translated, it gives CASSQRENIQYF.

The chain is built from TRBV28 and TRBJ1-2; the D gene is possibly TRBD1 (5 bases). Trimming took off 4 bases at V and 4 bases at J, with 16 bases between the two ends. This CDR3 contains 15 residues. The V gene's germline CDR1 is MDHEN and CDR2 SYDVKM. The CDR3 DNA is TGTGCCAGCAGTTCCGGGGGTTCAACGGGCTATGGCTACACCTTC. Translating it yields CASSSGGSTGYGYTF.

The CDR3: CASSLDPWTTSYNEQFF. The CDR3 bases are TGTGCCAGCAGCTTGGATCCTTGGACTACTTCCTACAATGAGCAGTTCTTC. V and J are TRBV5-4 and TRBJ2-1, with D possibly matching TRBD2 (6 bases). Trimming took off 0 bases at V and 1 base at J, with 14 bases between the two ends. The germline V gene has CDR1 SGHNT and CDR2 YYREEE (reference sequence). CDR3 length: 17 amino acids. The full variable domain, with the rest looked up from reference TRBV5-4 and TRBJ2-1, is ETGVTQSPTHLIKTRGQQVTLRCSSQSGHNTVSWYQQALGQGPQFIFQYYREEENGRGNFPPRFSGLQFPNYSSELNVNALELDDSALYLCASSLDPWTTSYNEQFFGPGTRLTVL.

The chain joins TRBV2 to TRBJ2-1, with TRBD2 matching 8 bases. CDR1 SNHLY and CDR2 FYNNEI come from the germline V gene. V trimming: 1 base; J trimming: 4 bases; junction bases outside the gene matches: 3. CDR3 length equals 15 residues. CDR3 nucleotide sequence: TGTGCCAGCAGTGAAGGTAGCGGGGCTTACAATGAGCAGTTCTTC. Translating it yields CASSEGSGAYNEQFF. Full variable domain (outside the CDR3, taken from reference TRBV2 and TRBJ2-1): EPEVTQTPSHQVTQMGQEVILRCVPISNHLYFYWYRQILGQKVEFLVSFYNNEISEKSEIFDDQFSVERPDGSNFTLKIRSTKLEDSAMYFCASSEGSGAYNEQFFGPGTRLTVL.

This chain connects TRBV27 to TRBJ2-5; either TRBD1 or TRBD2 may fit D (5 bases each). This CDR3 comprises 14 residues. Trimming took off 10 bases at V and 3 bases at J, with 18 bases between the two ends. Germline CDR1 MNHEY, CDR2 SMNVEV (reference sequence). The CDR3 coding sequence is TGTGCCACCAGGGATCTAGCTACCAAAGAGACCCAGTACTTC. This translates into CATRDLATKETQYF.

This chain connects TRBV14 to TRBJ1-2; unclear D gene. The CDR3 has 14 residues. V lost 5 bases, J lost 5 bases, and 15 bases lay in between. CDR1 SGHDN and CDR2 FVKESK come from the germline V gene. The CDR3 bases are TGTGCCAGCAGCAAAAGGGAGGCCCCGTATGGCTACACCTTC. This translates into CASSKREAPYGYTF.

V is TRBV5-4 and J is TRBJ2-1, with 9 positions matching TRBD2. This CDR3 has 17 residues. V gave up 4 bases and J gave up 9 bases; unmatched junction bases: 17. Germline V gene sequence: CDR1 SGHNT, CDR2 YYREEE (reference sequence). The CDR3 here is CASSLEPGLAVSPEQFF. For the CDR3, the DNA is TGTGCCAGCAGCCTCGAACCGGGACTAGCCGTTTCGCCTGAGCAGTTCTTC.

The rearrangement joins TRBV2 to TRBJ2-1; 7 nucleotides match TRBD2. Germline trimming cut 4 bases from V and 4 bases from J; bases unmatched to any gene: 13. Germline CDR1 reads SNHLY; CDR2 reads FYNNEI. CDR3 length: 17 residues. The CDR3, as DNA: TGTGCCAGCAGTGGAGGGACCCTGGGACTAAAATACAATGAGCAGTTCTTC. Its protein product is CASSGGTLGLKYNEQFF.

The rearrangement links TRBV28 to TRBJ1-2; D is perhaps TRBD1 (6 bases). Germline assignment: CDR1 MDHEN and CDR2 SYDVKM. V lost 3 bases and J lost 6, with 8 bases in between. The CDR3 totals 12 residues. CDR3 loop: CASSFQGHGYTF. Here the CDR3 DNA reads TGTGCCAGCAGTTTCCAGGGGCATGGCTACACCTTC.

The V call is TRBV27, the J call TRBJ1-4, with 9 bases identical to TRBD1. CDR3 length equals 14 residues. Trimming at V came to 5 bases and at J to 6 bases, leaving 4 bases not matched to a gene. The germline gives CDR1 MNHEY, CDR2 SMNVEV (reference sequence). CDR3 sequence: CASSPDRGDEKLFF. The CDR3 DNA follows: TGTGCCAGCAGTCCGGACAGGGGAGATGAAAAACTGTTTTTT.

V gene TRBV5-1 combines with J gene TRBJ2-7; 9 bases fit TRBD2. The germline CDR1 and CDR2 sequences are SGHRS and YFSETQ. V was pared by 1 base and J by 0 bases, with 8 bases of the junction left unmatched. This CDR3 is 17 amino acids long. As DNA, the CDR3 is TGCGCCAGCAGCTTGAGGTTAGCGGGAGATCTCTCCTACGAGCAGTACTTC. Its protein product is CASSLRLAGDLSYEQYF.

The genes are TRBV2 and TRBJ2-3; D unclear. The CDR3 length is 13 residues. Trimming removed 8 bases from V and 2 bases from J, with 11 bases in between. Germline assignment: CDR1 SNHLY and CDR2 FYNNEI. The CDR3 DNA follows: TGTGCCAGCTCGGCGGATTCCACAGATACGCAGTATTTT. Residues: CASSADSTDTQYF.

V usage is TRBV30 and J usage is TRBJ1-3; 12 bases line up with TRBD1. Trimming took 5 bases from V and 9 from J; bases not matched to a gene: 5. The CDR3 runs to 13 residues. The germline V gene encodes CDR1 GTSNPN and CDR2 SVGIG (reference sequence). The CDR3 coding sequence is TGTGCCTGGGGGGACAGGGGGCCTGGCACCATATATTTT. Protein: CAWGDRGPGTIYF. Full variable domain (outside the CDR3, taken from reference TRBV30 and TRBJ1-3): SQTIHQWPATLVQPVGSPLSLECTVEGTSNPNLYWYRQAAGRGLQLLFYSVGIGQISSEVPQNLSASRPQDRQFILSSKKLLLSDSGFYLCAWGDRGPGTIYFGEGSWLTVV.

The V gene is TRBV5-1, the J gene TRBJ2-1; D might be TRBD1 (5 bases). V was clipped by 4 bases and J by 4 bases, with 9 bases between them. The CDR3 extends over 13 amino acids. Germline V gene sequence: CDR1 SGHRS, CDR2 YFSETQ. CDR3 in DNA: TGCGCCAGCAGCGAGGACACATACAATGAGCAGTTCTTC. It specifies CASSEDTYNEQFF.

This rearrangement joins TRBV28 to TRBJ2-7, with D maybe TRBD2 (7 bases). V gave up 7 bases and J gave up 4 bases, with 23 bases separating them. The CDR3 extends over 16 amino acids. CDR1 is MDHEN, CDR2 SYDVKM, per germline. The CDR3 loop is CASTTLGGGERYEQYF. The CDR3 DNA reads TGTGCCAGCACCACCCTAGGAGGGGGGGAGAGGTACGAGCAGTACTTC.

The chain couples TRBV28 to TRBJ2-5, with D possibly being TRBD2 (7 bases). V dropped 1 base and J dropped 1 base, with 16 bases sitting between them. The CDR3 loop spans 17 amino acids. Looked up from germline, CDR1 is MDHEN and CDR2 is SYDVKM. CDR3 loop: CASSLSGMRGLQETQYF. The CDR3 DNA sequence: TGTGCCAGCAGTTTATCCGGAATGCGGGGGCTCCAAGAGACCCAGTACTTC.

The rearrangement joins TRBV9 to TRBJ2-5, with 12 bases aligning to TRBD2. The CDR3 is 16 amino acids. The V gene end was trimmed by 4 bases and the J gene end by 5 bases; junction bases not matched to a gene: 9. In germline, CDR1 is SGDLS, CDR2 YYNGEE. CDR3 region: CASSKTSGRREETQYF. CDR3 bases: TGTGCCAGCAGCAAGACTAGCGGGAGACGTGAGGAGACCCAGTACTTC.

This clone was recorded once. The DNA of the CDR3 is TGTGCCAGCAACCCCGGGCTAGCGCGTTACAATGAGCAGTTCTTC. Translation gives CASNPGLARYNEQFF. J is TRBJ2-1 and V is TRBV7-2, with a tentative D call TRBD2 (6 bases). V was pared by 7 bases and J by 4 bases, with 17 bases between. Germline values: CDR1 SGHTA, CDR2 FQGNSA. CDR3 length: 15 amino acids.

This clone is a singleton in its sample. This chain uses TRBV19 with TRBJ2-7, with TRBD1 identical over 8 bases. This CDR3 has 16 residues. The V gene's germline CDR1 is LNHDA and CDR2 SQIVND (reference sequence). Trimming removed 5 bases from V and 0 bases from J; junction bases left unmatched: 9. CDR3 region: CASSAEWTGSSYEQYF. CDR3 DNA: TGTGCCAGTAGTGCCGAATGGACAGGGAGCTCCTACGAGCAGTACTTC.

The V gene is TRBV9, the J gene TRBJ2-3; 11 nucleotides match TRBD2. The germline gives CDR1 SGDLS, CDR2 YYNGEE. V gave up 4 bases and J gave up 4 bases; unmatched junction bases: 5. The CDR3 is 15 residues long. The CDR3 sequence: CASSISGRASDTQYF. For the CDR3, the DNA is TGTGCCAGCAGCATTAGCGGGAGGGCCTCAGATACGCAGTATTTT.